This T cell receptor beta chain was recorded in a study of cytomegalovirus exposure and HLA in healthy donors listed by TCRdb under 2017. General notes on the study: An earlier analysis of some 500 of the donors reported 250 to 350 Gb of sequence data and 117 million unique TCR beta sequences from roughly 180 million T cells. An early release covering just under 650 HLA-typed donors comprised 250 to 350 gigabases of sequencing data and tens of millions of unique TCR sequences. Of the approximately 400 genotyped donors, 75% to 85% were placed in the genetic ancestry cluster associated with self-reported Caucasian donors. The study aimed to test whether signatures of past pathogen exposure could be identified by cataloging public T cell receptors. The study used immunosequencing to profile the T cell repertoires of more than 650 subjects and linked those repertoires to cytomegalovirus serostatus. Besides the first cohort of approximately 670 subjects, a separate validation cohort made up of about 120 different subjects was used. High-throughput TCR immunosequencing, statistical association of individual TCRs with disease status, and machine learning were combined to predict cytomegalovirus infection status. To study patterns of TCR occurrence, a later analysis re-analyzed previously published TCR beta repertoires from 600 to 750 donors and added high-resolution HLA genotyping. Rather than drawing on any new phenotypic data, the later analysis identified candidate immune exposures from TCR beta sequences and the way those sequences occurred across donors. To decide whether each TCR beta V gene segment behaved as functional or pseudogenic, an earlier analysis of fewer than 750 of the donors relied on high-throughput TCR beta sequencing. Donor age, sex, ethnicity and CMV serostatus were compiled alongside the repertoire data. Genome-wide SNP genotypes for about three fifths of the 666 donors were used in a later genetic analysis, which treated that subset as a discovery cohort. All discovery cohort repertoires had been generated using a single sequencing platform. Class I and class II HLA loci were covered by the typing at four-digit resolution. The number of typed donors differed by locus: roughly 629-630 for A, B, C, DRB1 and DQB1; some 500 for DQA1; around 610 for DPA1; and approximately 450 for DPB1. Four to six DR-DQ haplotypes were handled as single units for association and clustering, since linkage in the cohort was strong. Among some 410 genotyped donors of the cohort, an average of 235,054 unique TCR beta nucleotide sequences were sequenced per donor, roughly 20% of them non-productive.

What the research found in general, with its limitations: In a later genetic analysis, a missense DCLRE1C variant was associated with V-gene and J-gene trimming of TCR beta chains, and the association was replicated in an independent cohort. Some IMGT-functional V segments, including TRBV6-2 and TRBV6-3, could not be told apart with the 87-base-pair reads, so those segments were excluded. Correlated functional status among segregating V segments might be attributable to linkage disequilibrium, but an unknown experimental factor could not be ruled out. When HLA alleles, especially DR and DQ, strongly co-occurred, attributing TCR associations to individual alleles was difficult. In vitro tests confirmed that a few of the cytomegalovirus-associated TCR beta chains recognize cytomegalovirus antigens. In both the original and validation cohorts, the classifier was reported to diagnose cytomegalovirus status with high specificity and sensitivity. A total of 164 TCR beta chains were listed by the study as associated with cytomegalovirus. The presence/absence analyses assumed that sequencing depth was roughly uniform across donors, and that assumption may not be true. A cluster of highly shared sequence variants was judged likely to represent a technical artifact of the sequencing pipeline. A further reported finding was that TCR beta sequences accurately predicted the HLA-A and HLA-B alleles for most subjects in the first cohort. Because some donors lacked HLA typing at each locus, the association tests relied only on the typed subset. The cohort was sequenced for TCR beta chains only, and without alpha or paired-chain data the features that could be detected were limited. A later analysis associated 16,951 TCR beta sequences with specific HLA alleles at a false discovery rate of 0.05. The only immune exposure information available for the cohort was CMV serostatus. The authors suggested that the approach could potentially be extended to other disease states and immunological phenotypes. Compared with the roughly 700-donor mean, donors in an Asian-associated ancestry cluster had fewer N-insertions in productive TCRs, according to a later genetic analysis. A later analysis found that TCR association rates varied across HLA loci, with DRB1 alleles showing the most associated TCRs and HLA-C alleles the fewest. Several of the top co-occurrence clusters appeared to be linked to parvovirus B19, influenza, CMV and Epstein-Barr virus, according to a later analysis. Most TCR sequences were observed very rarely across donors, whereas some public TCRs were present in many individuals. Most CMV-associated TCR beta chains appeared to be HLA-restricted in a later analysis, and the HLA associations seemed to be driven largely by CMV exposure. Because counts were too low, 15 to 20 rarely observed V segments, including chromosome 9 orphons, were left out of the earlier analysis of a few hundred of the donors. In an earlier analysis of more than 450 of the donors, most TCR beta V segments were observed in productive rearrangements about 87% or about 30% of the time, broadly matching IMGT annotations. In a later analysis, HLA-associated TCR beta chains were found to be more clonally expanded and to have lower generation probabilities than equally common non-associated chains.

The method was the immunoSEQ multiplex PCR assay. The multiplex PCR relied on a mix of 60 forward primers for TCR Vbeta segments and 13 reverse primers for TCR Jbeta segments. The CDR3 region of rearranged TCR beta genes was amplified from genomic DNA by a multiplex PCR assay. The amplified TCR beta libraries were sequenced on the Illumina HiSeq System as 87-base-pair reads. As for how the authors treated the data: Across the 500 to 750 repertoires, a later analysis counted approximately 83 million unique TCR beta chains, around 11 million of which were shared by at least two donors. Raw reads were error-corrected and collapsed into unique sequences by a nearest-neighbor algorithm in which closely related sequences were merged to remove PCR and sequencing errors. V, D and J gene segments were assigned by aligning CDR3 sequences to IMGT reference sequences. For a sequence to be retained, a match of at least six nucleotides to both a V gene segment and a J gene segment was required. Rearrangements were classified as productive when the CDR3 lacked stop codons and remained in frame with V and J, and all other rearrangements were classified as non-productive. CDR3 was defined according to IMGT convention as the region running from the second conserved V-encoded cysteine to the conserved J-encoded phenylalanine. The earlier analysis of some 600 of the donors excluded sequences that lacked an unambiguous match to a single V gene segment. In an earlier analysis of almost 600 of the donors, a V segment was called functional when productive rearrangements were above 56.7%, and segregating when the standard deviation between donors exceeded 5%. A statistical classification framework was developed to diagnose cytomegalovirus status using the catalog of TCR beta chain sequences. V and J gene assignment, in a later analysis, came from comparing TCR nucleotide sequences with IMGT/GENE-DB human TR gene sequences. In a later analysis, CDR3 sequences and most-parsimonious VDJ recombination scenarios were assigned using the TCRdist pipeline. In a later analysis, each TCR beta chain was defined by its CDR3 amino acid sequence together with its V-gene family, and reads without a unique V-gene family were excluded. In a later analysis, fewer than 650 highly shared, low-generation-probability nucleotide sequences were removed to address suspected cross-contamination and a sequencing artifact. In a later analysis, a clonal expansion index for each public chain was calculated from normalized within-repertoire ranks of inferred template counts. In a later analysis, generation probabilities were computed using a VDJ recombination model fitted to out-of-frame rearrangements, and the results were checked against IGoR. Hypergeometric tests were used in a later analysis to score TCR-TCR, TCR-HLA and TCR-CMV co-occurrence, with a repertoire-size bias correction applied to the TCR pairs. In a later analysis, false discovery rates were estimated by permuting HLA or CMV assignments 20 times. A later analysis grouped co-occurring TCRs with DBSCAN, adding TCRdist sequence similarity when clustering within HLA-allele-positive subsets. For co-occurrence clustering, repertoires with fewer than 30,000 or more than 120,000 public chains were excluded, along with several repertoires with anomalous nucleotide sharing. Drawn from immuneACCESS, this table holds only the in-frame rearrangements with V and J called that TCRdb kept. Clones are partly lost; checked studies trace under half to an unresolved V gene and leave the rest unexplained. V, J and clone size are those of that table, while D and trimming were read from the DNA. In this sample the table shows approximately 110,000 clones, under 90% of which occur a single time. Clones ranked in the top ten supply roughly 2.6% of the sample.

On this clone itself: Its specific antigen is unknown. Nothing much larger sits one base from this clone, and base qualities are not available.

The cohort consisted of 600 to 700 healthy bone marrow donors. Cohort members were all nominally healthy when sampled, although unrecorded immune exposures were likely present. The donor tested CMV seronegative, placing the donor among the 352 seronegative members of the cohort. A peripheral blood sample was provided by each donor, and peripheral blood mononuclear cells were used for TCR beta sequencing. Genomic DNA extraction from the blood cell samples was performed with the Qiagen DNeasy Blood Extraction Kit. Relative to germline, V is 1 base shorter and J is 8 bases shorter, with 12 bases between their ends. CDR1 and CDR2 (ENHRY, SYGVKD) derive from the germline V gene. The CDR3 runs 15 residues from the cysteine to the phenylalanine. Kept here is only the CDR3 DNA, which spans 45 bases and is read in frame from base 1.

The sequenced sample was PBMCs. The clonotype originates from a woman aged 18-35 years in good health and CMV-seronegative. The rearranged segments are TRBV10-3 and TRBJ1-6; TRBD1 might be the D gene, on 6 matching bases. In nucleotides, the sequence is TGTGCCATCAGTGAGTTTCTACAGGGTTATTCACCCCTCCACTTT. Its protein reads: CAISEFLQGYSPLHF.